Below, 10 T cell receptor beta chains from the same sample are listed, as sequenced in a study of T cell responses to AZD1222 COVID-19 vaccine. Data came from immunoSEQ multiplex PCR; TCRdb stores just in-frame clones and leaves some out. The data contain more than 95,000 clones, about 86% of them seen just once; the ten biggest clones take up approximately 15%. The sample was peripheral blood, taken 28 days after the second AZD1222 dose. The receptors were gathered from an adult who received the AZD1222 COVID-19 vaccine.

The CDR3 sequence: CASSLVVAGDGELFF. The CDR3 DNA follows: TGTGCCAGCAGCTTAGTGGTGGCGGGAGACGGGGAGCTGTTTTTT. This chain uses TRBV7-2 with TRBJ2-2; 7 bases map to TRBD2. Germline CDR1 SGHTA, CDR2 FQGNSA. This CDR3 region has 15 residues. The V and J ends lost 1 base and 7 bases, in that order; junction bases with no gene match: 6.

The rearrangement links TRBV7-8 to TRBJ1-1, with D tentatively TRBD1 (6 bases). The V gene lost 4 bases and the J gene lost 0 bases, with 12 bases spanning the gap. This CDR3 has 15 amino acids. Germline CDR1 SGHVS, CDR2 FQNEAQ. Here the CDR3 DNA reads TGTGCCAGCAGCTCGACCGGACAGATGAACACTGAAGCTTTCTTT. Protein sequence: CASSSTGQMNTEAFF.

This clone has just a few counts. This chain uses TRBV12-3 or TRBV12-4 with TRBJ1-5; D not resolved. The CDR3 runs 12 residues. With 2 bases removed from V and 5 bases from J, the gap between germline ends came to 4 bases. The DNA for the CDR3 is TGTGCCAGCAGTTTAAGTGATCAGCCCCAGCATTTT. Amino acid sequence: CASSLSDQPQHF.

The J gene is TRBJ2-3, the V gene TRBV10-3; 8 nucleotides agree with TRBD2. V lost 6 bases and J lost 2; bases outside the gene matches: 10. Germline V lookup: CDR1 ENHRY, CDR2 SYGVKD. The CDR3 sequence is 16 residues long. The CDR3 region is CAIRERAGVFTDTQYF. CDR3 coding DNA: TGTGCCATCAGAGAGAGAGCGGGGGTTTTCACAGATACGCAGTATTTT.

V and J are TRBV18 and TRBJ2-2, with 7 bases lining up with TRBD1. Trimming took 6 bases from V and 0 from J; bases not matched to a gene: 4. Germline V gene data show CDR1 as KGHSH and CDR2 as LQKENI. There are 15 residues in the CDR3. The CDR3 nucleotides are TGTGCCAGCTCGGCCGGGACAGCGAACACCGGGGAGCTGTTTTTT. Protein product: CASSAGTANTGELFF.

This chain joins TRBV15 and TRBJ2-1, with 7 bases matching TRBD1. The CDR3 sequence is 16 residues long. The germline CDR1 and CDR2 sequences are LNHNV and YYDKDF (reference sequence). After removal of 5 bases from V and 8 bases from J, the junction contained 15 bases not matched to a gene. The CDR3 DNA reads TGTGCCACCAGCGGATTCAGGGGGTTTAATGGGGATGAGCAGTTCTTC. Its translation: CATSGFRGFNGDEQFF.

The rearrangement joins TRBV5-5 to TRBJ2-5, with 8 bases identical to TRBD2. The J segment lost 5 bases and the V segment lost 3 bases, leaving 9 bases of the junction unmatched. Per germline, CDR1 SGHKS and CDR2 YYEKEE (reference sequence). This CDR3 has 15 amino acids. The CDR3 region is CASSSGVAGRETQYF. The CDR3 nucleotides are TGTGCCAGCAGCTCTGGGGTAGCGGGACGGGAGACCCAGTACTTC. Looking up the rest from reference TRBV5-5 and TRBJ2-5 gives the full variable domain: DAGVTQSPTHLIKTRGQQVTLRCSPISGHKSVSWYQQVLGQGPQFIFQYYEKEERGRGNFPDRFSARQFPNYSSELNVNALLLGDSALYLCASSSGVAGRETQYFGPGTRLLVL.

In this sample, this clone turned up once. This chain uses TRBV19 with TRBJ2-2, with 9 bases aligning to TRBD2. The CDR3 extends over 15 amino acids. V gave up 3 bases and J gave up 6 bases; unmatched junction bases: 5. The germline V gene encodes CDR1 LNHDA and CDR2 SQIVND (reference sequence). The CDR3 DNA reads TGTGCCAGTAGTATTGTAGCGGGAGCAGCCGGGGAGCTGTTTTTT. It yields the protein CASSIVAGAAGELFF. The full variable domain, its missing parts supplied by reference TRBV19 and TRBJ2-2, is DGGITQSPKYLFRKEGQNVTLSCEQNLNHDAMYWYRQDPGQGLRLIYYSQIVNDFQKGDIAEGYSVSREKKESFPLTVTSAQKNPTAFYLCASSIVAGAAGELFFGEGSRLTVL.

The CDR3 nucleotides are TGTGCCAGCACGGTTGAGGGCGCCTCGGGGGCCAACGTCCTGACTTTC. Residues: CASTVEGASGANVLTF. V and J are TRBV25-1 and TRBJ2-6, with a weak D call TRBD2 (5 bases). Germline lookup yields CDR1 MGHDK and CDR2 SYGVNS. Trimming pared 7 bases from V and 4 bases from J, leaving 17 bases between. There are 16 residues in the CDR3.

This clone was seen a few times. The chain uses TRBV10-2 and TRBJ1-1; D gene unclear. Trimming stripped 4 bases from V and 4 bases from J, with 13 bases between. This CDR3 spans 14 amino acids. Germline V gene data show CDR1 as WSHSY and CDR2 as SAAADI. CDR3 sequence (DNA): TGCGCCAGCAGTGTGGTGGGTGGGAGCACTGAAGCTTTCTTT. Its protein is CASSVVGGSTEAFF.